Listed below are T cell receptor beta chains from one sample, sequenced in a study of blood T cells in healthy people across ages. TCRdb re-called the 5' RACE reads with MiXCR, one entry per CDR3 protein. The table records roughly 720,000 distinct CDR3 sequences, 50% to 65% of them present only once. The sample was blood. The receptors stem from a man older than 75 in good health. CDR3s include the opening cysteine and the closing phenylalanine or tryptophan. D genes are given only for firm matches. For some rows the clone size is stated as once, few or many, or as a class when expanded; others skip it.

TRBD1	TRBJ2-3	NA	TRBV15	CATSRQTGTALTDTQYF	TGTGCCACCAGCAGACAGACCGGGACAGCACTCACAGATACGCAGTATTTT
NA	TRBJ2-7	few	TRBV29-1	CSVVGQGAYEQYF	TGCAGCGTTGTTGGGCAGGGAGCCTACGAGCAGTACTTC
NA	TRBJ2-1	NA	TRBV7-3	CASSSEPTRNEQFF	TGTGCCAGCAGCTCCGAGCCCACACGAAATGAGCAGTTCTTC
NA	TRBJ2-4	NA	TRBV28	CASRDGWLAKNIQYF	TGTGCCAGCAGGGACGGTTGGCTAGCCAAAAACATTCAGTACTTC
NA	TRBJ2-3	NA	TRBV7-3	CASSPSLSTDTQYF	TGTGCCAGCAGCCCTAGCCTTTCCACAGATACGCAGTATTTT
TRBD2	TRBJ2-3	few	TRBV24-1	CATSDASGSSKHRYAYF	TGTGCCACCAGTGATGCTAGCGGGAGTTCGAAGCACAGATACGCGTATTTT
TRBD2	TRBJ2-3	NA	TRBV20-1	CSARDRVAGVRNTQYF	TGCAGTGCTAGAGATAGAGTAGCGGGAGTGAGGAATACGCAGTATTTT
TRBD2	TRBJ2-1	NA	TRBV7-6	CASSPSRGGSGNEQFF	TGTGCCAGCAGCCCTAGTAGGGGCGGGAGTGGGAATGAGCAGTTCTTC
NA	TRBJ2-7	NA	TRBV12-3/TRBV12-4	CASTRGNRDEQYF	TGTGCCAGCACGAGGGGAAACAGGGACGAGCAGTACTTC
TRBD2	TRBJ2-5	NA	TRBV25-1	CASSAGGKETQYF	TGTGCCAGCAGTGCGGGGGGTAAAGAGACCCAGTACTTC
NA	TRBJ1-1	NA	TRBV7-2	CASSLVGTNTEAFF	TGTGCCAGCAGCTTAGTAGGGACGAACACTGAAGCTTTCTTT
TRBD2	TRBJ2-7	few	TRBV7-9	CASSLAGGPIDEQYF	TGTGCCAGCAGCTTAGCGGGAGGGCCAATCGACGAGCAGTACTTC
TRBD2	TRBJ2-3	NA	TRBV5-1	CASSPVLATSTDTQYF	TGCGCCAGCAGCCCCGTACTAGCGACGAGCACAGATACGCAGTATTTT
TRBD2	TRBJ2-7	NA	TRBV20-1	CSALSRVAGNYEQYF	TGCAGTGCTCTATCGCGTGTAGCGGGGAACTACGAGCAGTACTTC
NA	TRBJ2-7	few	TRBV7-2	CASSRRTAYEQYF	TGTGCCAGCAGCCGCCGGACAGCCTACGAGCAGTACTTC
TRBD1	TRBJ1-2	NA	TRBV20-1	CSLPSSGQGAYGYTF	TGCAGCCTCCCTTCGTCAGGACAGGGGGCCTATGGCTACACCTTC
NA	TRBJ2-3	NA	TRBV12-3/TRBV12-4	CASSLGSRDTQYF	TGTGCCAGCAGTCTAGGGTCTCGAGATACGCAGTATTTT
NA	TRBJ2-3	NA	TRBV10-3	CAISEKWDKSIDTQYF	TGTGCCATCAGTGAGAAGTGGGACAAAAGCATAGATACGCAGTATTTT
TRBD2	TRBJ2-7	NA	TRBV19	CASSKPSGSNEQYF	TGTGCCAGTAGTAAGCCCAGCGGGAGTAATGAGCAGTACTTC
TRBD1	TRBJ2-7	NA	TRBV7-6	CASSTETGQDEQYF	TGTGCCAGCAGCACCGAGACAGGGCAGGACGAGCAGTACTTC
NA	TRBJ1-1	NA	TRBV25-1	CASSETSTGRGAFF	TGTGCCAGCAGTGAAACCAGTACGGGGCGGGGAGCTTTCTTT
NA	TRBJ2-6	NA	TRBV5-1	CASSPWGSGANVLTF	TGCGCCAGCAGCCCCTGGGGCTCTGGGGCCAACGTCCTGACTTTC
TRBD2	TRBJ2-5	few	TRBV20-1	CSARDSGRGNEQYF	TGCAGTGCTAGAGATAGCGGGAGGGGTAATGAGCAGTACTTC
NA	TRBJ2-1	NA	TRBV6-1	CASSRAAGAWDEQFF	TGTGCCAGCAGTAGGGCGGCAGGAGCTTGGGATGAGCAGTTCTTC
NA	TRBJ2-7	NA	TRBV15	CATRTTSTYEQYF	TGTGCCACCAGGACTACCTCCACCTACGAGCAGTACTTC
NA	TRBJ1-1	NA	TRBV10-3	CAISESGNTEAFF	TGTGCCATCAGTGAGTCCGGAAACACTGAAGCTTTCTTT
NA	TRBJ2-7	few	TRBV10-1	CASIRRSLGTYEQYF	TGCGCCAGCATCCGGCGGTCCCTGGGCACCTACGAGCAGTACTTC